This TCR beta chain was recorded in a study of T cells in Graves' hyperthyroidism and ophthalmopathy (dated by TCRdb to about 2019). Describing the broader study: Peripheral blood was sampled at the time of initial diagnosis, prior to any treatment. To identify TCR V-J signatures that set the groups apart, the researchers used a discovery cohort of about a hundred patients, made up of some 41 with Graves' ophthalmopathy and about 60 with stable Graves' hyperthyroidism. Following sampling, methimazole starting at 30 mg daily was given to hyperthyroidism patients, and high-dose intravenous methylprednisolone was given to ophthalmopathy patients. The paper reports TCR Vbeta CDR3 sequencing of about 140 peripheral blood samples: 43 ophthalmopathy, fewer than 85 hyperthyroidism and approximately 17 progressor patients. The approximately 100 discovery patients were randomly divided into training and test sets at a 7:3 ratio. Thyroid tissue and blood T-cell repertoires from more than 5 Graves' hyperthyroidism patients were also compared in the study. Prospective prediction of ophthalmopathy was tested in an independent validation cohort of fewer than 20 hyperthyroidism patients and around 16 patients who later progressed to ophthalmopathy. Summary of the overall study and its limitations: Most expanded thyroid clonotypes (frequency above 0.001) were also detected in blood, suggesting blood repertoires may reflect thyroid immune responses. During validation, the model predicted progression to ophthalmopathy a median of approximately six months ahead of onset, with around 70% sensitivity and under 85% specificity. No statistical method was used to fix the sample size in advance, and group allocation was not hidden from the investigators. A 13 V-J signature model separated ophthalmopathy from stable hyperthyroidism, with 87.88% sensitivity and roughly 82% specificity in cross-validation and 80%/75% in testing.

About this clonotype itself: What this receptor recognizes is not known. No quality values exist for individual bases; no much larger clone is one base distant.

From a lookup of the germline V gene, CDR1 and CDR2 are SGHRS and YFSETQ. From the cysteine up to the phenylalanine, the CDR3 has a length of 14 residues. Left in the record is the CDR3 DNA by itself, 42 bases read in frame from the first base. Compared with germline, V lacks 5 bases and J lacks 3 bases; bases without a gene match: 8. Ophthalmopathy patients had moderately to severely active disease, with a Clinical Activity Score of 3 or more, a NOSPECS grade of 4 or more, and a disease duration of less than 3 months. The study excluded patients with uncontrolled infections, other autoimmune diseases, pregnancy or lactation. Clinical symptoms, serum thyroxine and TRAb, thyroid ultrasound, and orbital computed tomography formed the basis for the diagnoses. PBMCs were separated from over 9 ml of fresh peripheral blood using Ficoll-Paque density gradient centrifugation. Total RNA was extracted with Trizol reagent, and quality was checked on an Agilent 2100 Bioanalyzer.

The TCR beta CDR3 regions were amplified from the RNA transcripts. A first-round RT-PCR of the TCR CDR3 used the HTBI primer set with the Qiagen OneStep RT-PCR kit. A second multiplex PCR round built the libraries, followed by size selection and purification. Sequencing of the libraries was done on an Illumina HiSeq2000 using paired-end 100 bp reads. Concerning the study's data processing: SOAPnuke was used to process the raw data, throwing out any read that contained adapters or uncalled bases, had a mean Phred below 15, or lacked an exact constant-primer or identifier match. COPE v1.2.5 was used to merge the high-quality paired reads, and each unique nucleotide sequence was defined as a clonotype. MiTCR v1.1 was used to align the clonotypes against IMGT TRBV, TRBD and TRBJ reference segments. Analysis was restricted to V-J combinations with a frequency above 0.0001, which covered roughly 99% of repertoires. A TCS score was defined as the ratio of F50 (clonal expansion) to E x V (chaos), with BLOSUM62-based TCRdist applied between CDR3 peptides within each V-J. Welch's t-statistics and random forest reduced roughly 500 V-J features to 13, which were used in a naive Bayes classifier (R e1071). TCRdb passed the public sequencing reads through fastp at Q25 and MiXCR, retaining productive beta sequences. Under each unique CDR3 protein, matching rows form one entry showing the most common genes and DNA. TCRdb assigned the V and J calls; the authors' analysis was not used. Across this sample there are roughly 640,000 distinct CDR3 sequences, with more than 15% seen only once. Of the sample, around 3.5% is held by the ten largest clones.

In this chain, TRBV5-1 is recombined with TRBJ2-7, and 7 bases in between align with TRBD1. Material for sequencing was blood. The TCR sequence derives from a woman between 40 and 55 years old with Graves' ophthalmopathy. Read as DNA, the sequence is TGCGCCAGCAGGACACCGGGACAGTACTACGAGCAGTACTTC. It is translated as CASRTPGQYYEQYF.